The rows below give T cell receptor beta chains drawn from one sample of a study of cytomegalovirus exposure and HLA in healthy donors. Using immunoSEQ multiplex PCR, the repertoire was profiled, and TCRdb retains in-frame clones only, with some absent. The repertoire consists of roughly 80,000 clones, with roughly four fifths occurring once and the leading ten covering approximately 1.9%. Sequencing was carried out using PBMCs. These receptors were obtained from a woman aged 25 to 45 in good health and CMV-seronegative. Each CDR3 is given with its conserved first and last residue. The D gene is left open where the match is weak. A clone size is listed for some rows: how often the clone was seen (once, few, many), or a class if it is expanded.

D gene: TRBD2; clone size: NA; V gene: TRBV27; J gene: TRBJ2-4; CDR3 protein: CASTPIAGAKNIQYF; CDR3 DNA: TGTGCCAGCACCCCCATAGCGGGAGCCAAAAACATTCAGTACTTC
D gene: NA; clone size: few; V gene: TRBV27; J gene: TRBJ2-7; CDR3 protein: CASRGVSYEQYF; CDR3 DNA: TGTGCCAGCAGAGGGGTCTCCTACGAGCAGTACTTC
D gene: TRBD1; clone size: few; V gene: TRBV9; J gene: TRBJ2-1; CDR3 protein: CASSPLGQGANNEQFF; CDR3 DNA: TGTGCCAGCAGCCCCCTTGGACAGGGGGCCAACAATGAGCAGTTCTTC
D gene: NA; clone size: NA; V gene: TRBV28; J gene: TRBJ1-5; CDR3 protein: CASSLRSDGGSQPQHF; CDR3 DNA: TGTGCCAGCAGTTTACGGAGCGATGGAGGAAGTCAGCCCCAGCATTTT
D gene: TRBD1; clone size: NA; V gene: TRBV4-3; J gene: TRBJ2-6; CDR3 protein: CASSPTGTGVGANVLTF; CDR3 DNA: TGCGCCAGCAGCCCCACCGGGACAGGGGTTGGGGCCAACGTCCTGACTTTC
D gene: NA; clone size: NA; V gene: TRBV1; J gene: TRBJ2-7; CDR3 protein: CTSSLRCSTESHLSYEQYF; CDR3 DNA: TGCACCAGCAGCCTCCGGTGTTCGACAGAGTCCCACCTCTCCTACGAGCAGTACTTC
D gene: NA; clone size: NA; V gene: TRBV5-1; J gene: TRBJ2-3; CDR3 protein: CASSLLRSDTQYF; CDR3 DNA: TGCGCCAGCAGCTTGTTGAGGTCAGATACGCAGTATTTT
D gene: TRBD1; clone size: few; V gene: TRBV28; J gene: TRBJ1-5; CDR3 protein: CASNPPGQYSNQPQHF; CDR3 DNA: TGTGCCAGCAACCCCCCGGGACAGTATAGCAATCAGCCCCAGCATTTT
D gene: TRBD1; clone size: NA; V gene: TRBV7-9; J gene: TRBJ1-2; CDR3 protein: CSSSLGQGVDYGYTF; CDR3 DNA: TGTTCCAGCAGCTTAGGACAGGGGGTAGACTATGGCTACACCTTC
D gene: NA; clone size: NA; V gene: TRBV5-4; J gene: TRBJ1-1; CDR3 protein: CASSLTGRRNTEAFF; CDR3 DNA: TGTGCCAGCAGCTTGACAGGGCGGAGGAACACTGAAGCTTTCTTT
D gene: NA; clone size: NA; V gene: TRBV6-4; J gene: TRBJ1-3; CDR3 protein: CASSVGRGNTIYF; CDR3 DNA: TGTGCCAGCAGTGTGGGCCGCGGAAACACCATATATTTT
D gene: TRBD2; clone size: NA; V gene: TRBV7-9; J gene: TRBJ2-7; CDR3 protein: CASSTDSGRSSYEQYF; CDR3 DNA: TGTGCCAGCAGCACCGATAGCGGGAGGTCTTCCTACGAGCAGTACTTC
D gene: NA; clone size: NA; V gene: TRBV11-2; J gene: TRBJ2-5; CDR3 protein: CASSLVLGVQETQYF; CDR3 DNA: TGTGCCAGCAGCTTAGTGCTAGGGGTCCAAGAGACCCAGTACTTC
D gene: NA; clone size: NA; V gene: TRBV19; J gene: TRBJ1-2; CDR3 protein: CASTLGGGDDTYGYTF; CDR3 DNA: TGTGCCAGTACCCTAGGCGGGGGCGATGACACCTATGGCTACACCTTC
D gene: NA; clone size: NA; V gene: TRBV7-9; J gene: TRBJ2-7; CDR3 protein: CSSSLARRRSDNEQYF; CDR3 DNA: TGTTCCAGCAGCTTAGCCAGACGCAGGTCCGACAACGAGCAGTACTTC
D gene: TRBD2; clone size: few; V gene: TRBV14; J gene: TRBJ2-7; CDR3 protein: CASSQDGTRAYEQYF; CDR3 DNA: TGTGCCAGCAGCCAAGATGGGACTAGGGCCTACGAGCAGTACTTC
D gene: NA; clone size: NA; V gene: TRBV15; J gene: TRBJ2-7; CDR3 protein: CATSRGPGGVNEQYF; CDR3 DNA: TGTGCCACCAGCAGAGGTCCCGGGGGAGTAAACGAGCAGTACTTC
D gene: TRBD2; clone size: NA; V gene: TRBV28; J gene: TRBJ2-3; CDR3 protein: CASTGLAGSRGDTQYF; CDR3 DNA: TGTGCCAGCACGGGGCTAGCGGGGAGCCGAGGAGATACGCAGTATTTT
D gene: TRBD1; clone size: few; V gene: TRBV18; J gene: TRBJ1-1; CDR3 protein: CASSLDRAAEAFF; CDR3 DNA: TGTGCCAGCTCGCTGGACAGGGCGGCTGAAGCTTTCTTT
D gene: NA; clone size: NA; V gene: TRBV15; J gene: TRBJ2-3; CDR3 protein: CATSRVAGSGTDTQYF; CDR3 DNA: TGTGCCACCAGCAGAGTTGCGGGGAGCGGCACAGATACGCAGTATTTT
D gene: TRBD2; clone size: NA; V gene: TRBV5-5; J gene: TRBJ2-1; CDR3 protein: CASSLVPGGPYEQFF; CDR3 DNA: TGTGCCAGCAGCTTGGTTCCGGGAGGGCCCTATGAGCAGTTCTTC
D gene: NA; clone size: NA; V gene: TRBV5-1; J gene: TRBJ1-4; CDR3 protein: CASSLEVRQEFNEKLFF; CDR3 DNA: TGCGCCAGCAGCTTGGAGGTCCGACAGGAGTTTAATGAAAAACTGTTTTTT
D gene: NA; clone size: once; V gene: TRBV21-1; J gene: TRBJ2-1; CDR3 protein: CASSNRASGPHNEQFF; CDR3 DNA: TGTGCCAGCAGCAACCGGGCTAGCGGACCCCACAATGAGCAGTTCTTC
D gene: TRBD1; clone size: NA; V gene: TRBV5-1; J gene: TRBJ1-2; CDR3 protein: CASSRGQGGGYTF; CDR3 DNA: TGCGCCAGCAGCCGAGGACAGGGGGGAGGCTACACCTTC
D gene: TRBD1; clone size: NA; V gene: TRBV9; J gene: TRBJ2-2; CDR3 protein: CASSARDRVTGELFF; CDR3 DNA: TGTGCCAGCAGCGCCCGGGACAGGGTCACCGGGGAGCTGTTTTTT
D gene: NA; clone size: NA; V gene: TRBV5-4; J gene: TRBJ2-1; CDR3 protein: CASSLGLALEQFF; CDR3 DNA: TGTGCCAGCAGCTTGGGGCTAGCGCTTGAGCAGTTCTTC
D gene: TRBD1; clone size: few; V gene: TRBV7-9; J gene: TRBJ2-7; CDR3 protein: CASSLTRDRYYEQYF; CDR3 DNA: TGTGCCAGCAGCTTAACCCGGGACAGGTACTACGAGCAGTACTTC
D gene: NA; clone size: NA; V gene: TRBV15; J gene: TRBJ1-1; CDR3 protein: CATSRGGDRLGTEAFF; CDR3 DNA: TGTGCCACCAGCAGAGGGGGGGACCGGCTGGGCACTGAAGCTTTCTTT